The subject of this entry is one TCR beta chain. Arm-PCR of CDR3 regions and iRepertoire HTBI primers were the basis on which TCR beta libraries were built. MiXCR, applied by TCRdb to the multiplex PCR reads, yields one record per CDR3 protein. In the table there are 400,000 to 550,000 distinct CDR3 sequences, about 16% of which are singletons. The CDR3 consists of 17 residues. The germline CDR1 and CDR2 sequences are SGHDN and FVKESK. V was clipped by 1 base and J by 2 bases; unmatched bases: 10. The data were taken from a study of regulatory T cells in long-lasting Graves disease. Described time point: newly diagnosed GD, antithyroid drugs for less than 3 months. PBMC-derived RNA was used for the TCR library. The same data also went into a second study, on T cells in Graves' hyperthyroidism and ophthalmopathy.

This TCR came from a woman between 18 and 30 years old with Graves disease. This material consisted of peripheral blood mononuclear cells (PBMCs), taken at new diagnosis, from a patient treated with antithyroid drugs. The chain employs TRBV14 and TRBJ1-2, with 7 positions matching TRBD1. CDR3 in DNA: TGTGCCAGCAGCCAAGGTTTTACCGGGACAGAGAACTATGGCTACACCTTC. Translation: CASSQGFTGTENYGYTF. Combining the CDR3 with reference TRBV14 and TRBJ1-2 gives the whole variable domain EAGVTQFPSHSVIEKGQTVTLRCDPISGHDNLYWYRRVMGKEIKFLLHFVKESKQDESGMPNNRFLAERTGGTYSTLKVQPAELEDSGVYFCASSQGFTGTENYGYTFGSGTRLTVV.